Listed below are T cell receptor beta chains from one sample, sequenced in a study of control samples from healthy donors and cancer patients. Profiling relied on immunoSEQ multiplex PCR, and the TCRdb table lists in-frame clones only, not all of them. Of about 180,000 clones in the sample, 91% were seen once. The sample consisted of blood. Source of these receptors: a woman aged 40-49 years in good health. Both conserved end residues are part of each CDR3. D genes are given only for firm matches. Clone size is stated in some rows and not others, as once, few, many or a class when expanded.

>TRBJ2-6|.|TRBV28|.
TGTGCCAGCAGTTTTGCGTCTGGGGCCAACGTCCTGACTTTC
CASSFASGANVLTF
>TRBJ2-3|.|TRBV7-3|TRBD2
TGTGCCAGCAGCTCGGGACTAGCGGGGACAGATACGCAGTATTTT
CASSSGLAGTDTQYF
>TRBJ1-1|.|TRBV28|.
TGTGCCAGCAGTTTATTAGGAGGGGTGGGTGAAGCTTTCTTT
CASSLLGGVGEAFF
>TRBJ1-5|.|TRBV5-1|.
TGCGCCAGCAGCTCCGACAGCAATCAGCCCCAGCATTTT
CASSSDSNQPQHF
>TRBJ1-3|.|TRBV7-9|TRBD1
TGTGCCAGCAGCTCAGCTACAGGGGTGGGAAACACCATATATTTT
CASSSATGVGNTIYF
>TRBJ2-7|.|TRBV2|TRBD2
TGTGCCAGCAGTGAAGCGGGGATACTAGCGGGGTTTTACGAGCAGTACTTC
CASSEAGILAGFYEQYF
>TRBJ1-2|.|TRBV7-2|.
TGTGCCAGCAGCTTAGTACTCTGGGGTTCTAGCTATGGCTACACCTTC
CASSLVLWGSSYGYTF
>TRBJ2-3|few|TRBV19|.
TGTGCCAGTAAACCTAGCGTCAGTGCAGATACGCAGTATTTT
CASKPSVSADTQYF
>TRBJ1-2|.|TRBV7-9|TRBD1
TGTGCCAGCAGCTTAGACGGTACGGGACAGGGCAACTATGGCTACACCTTC
CASSLDGTGQGNYGYTF
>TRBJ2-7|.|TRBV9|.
TGTGCCAGCAGCGTAGCTACAACCTCCTACGAGCAGTACTTC
CASSVATTSYEQYF
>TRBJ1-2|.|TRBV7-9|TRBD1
TGTGCCAGCAGCCCGCCGGACAGGGAGAATGGCTACACCTTC
CASSPPDRENGYTF
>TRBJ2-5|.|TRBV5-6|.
TGTGCCAGCAGCTTGATGTGGAGGCCCCAAGAGGCCCAGTACTTC
CASSLMWRPQEAQYF
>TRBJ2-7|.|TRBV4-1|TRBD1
TGCGCCAGCAGCCATTACCAGGGGGCCTACGAGCAGTACTTC
CASSHYQGAYEQYF
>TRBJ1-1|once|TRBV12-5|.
TGTGCTAGTGGTTTGGTAGGGGGGGCGTGGGACACTGAAGCTTTCTTT
CASGLVGGAWDTEAFF
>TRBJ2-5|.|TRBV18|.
TGTGCCAGCTCACCACCCGCCTACCAAGAGACCCAGTACTTC
CASSPPAYQETQYF
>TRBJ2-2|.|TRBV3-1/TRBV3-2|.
TGTGCCAGCAGCCAAGATTTGAACACCGGGGAGCTGTTTTTT
CASSQDLNTGELFF
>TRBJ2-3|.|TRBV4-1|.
TGCGCCAGCAGCCAAGATGGTAGTGGTGATACGCAGTATTTT
CASSQDGSGDTQYF
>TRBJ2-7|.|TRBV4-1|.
TGCGCCAGCAGCCAAGTCGGGGTCAACGAGCAGTACTTC
CASSQVGVNEQYF
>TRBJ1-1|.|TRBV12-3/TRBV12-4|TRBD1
TGTGCCAGCAGCCCAGGGGGGGGAACTGAAGCTTTCTTT
CASSPGGGTEAFF
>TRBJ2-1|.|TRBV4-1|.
TGCGCCAGCAGCCAAGATGGGTGGCAGTTCTTC
CASSQDGWQFF
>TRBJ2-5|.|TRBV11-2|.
TGTGCCAGCAGCCCCGAGGGAGGCAGAGAAGAGACCCAGTACTTC
CASSPEGGREETQYF
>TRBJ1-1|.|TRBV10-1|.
TGCGCCAGCAGTGAGTCGGGTAGGGGAAAAGGGACTGAAGCTTTCTTT
CASSESGRGKGTEAFF
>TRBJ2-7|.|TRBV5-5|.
TGTGCCAGCAAGGGGATTCCCCAACTTTGCTACGAGCAGTACTTC
CASKGIPQLCYEQYF
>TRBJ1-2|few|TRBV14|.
TGTGCCAGCAGCCAGAACTATGGCTACACCTTC
CASSQNYGYTF
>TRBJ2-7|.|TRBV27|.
TGTGCCAGCAGTTTACAAAGAGTTACCCCCTCCTACGAGCAGTACTTC
CASSLQRVTPSYEQYF
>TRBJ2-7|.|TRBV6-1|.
TGTGCCAGCAGTGAAGCAGCGTACACCGTTTCCTACGAGCAGTACTTC
CASSEAAYTVSYEQYF